This TCR beta chain was recovered during a study of Ad26.COV2.S vaccination and SARS-CoV-2 variants. Regarding the study as a whole: Researchers cautioned that TCR breadth and depth analyses may have underestimated total T cell responses.

Treatment indicated: some 20 received Ad26.COV2.S at low or high dose, single or two shots; five or six received placebo; per-sample allocation not given. Each sample was drawn 63 days after the first injection (of vaccine or placebo). Trimming took 3 bases from V and 6 from J, leaving 12 bases between them. This CDR3 comprises 14 residues. CDR1 is SGHTA, CDR2 FQGNSA, per germline. Libraries were prepared by immunoSEQ multiplex PCR; TCRdb keeps only in-frame clonotypes and omits some of them. The table includes about 440,000 clones, roughly nine tenths detected once. Concerning this clone itself: Its antigen remains unknown.

Sequences were derived from peripheral blood, sampled in a trial of Ad26.COV2.S vaccine versus placebo. The sequence was collected from a person aged 18-60 years who received the Ad26.COV2.S COVID-19 vaccine or a placebo. V usage is TRBV7-2 and J usage is TRBJ1-5; the D gene is possibly TRBD1 (5 bases). As DNA, the CDR3 is TGTGCCAGCAGCTTTGGGGCATCGGGTCAGCCCCAGCATTTT. Amino acids: CASSFGASGQPQHF.